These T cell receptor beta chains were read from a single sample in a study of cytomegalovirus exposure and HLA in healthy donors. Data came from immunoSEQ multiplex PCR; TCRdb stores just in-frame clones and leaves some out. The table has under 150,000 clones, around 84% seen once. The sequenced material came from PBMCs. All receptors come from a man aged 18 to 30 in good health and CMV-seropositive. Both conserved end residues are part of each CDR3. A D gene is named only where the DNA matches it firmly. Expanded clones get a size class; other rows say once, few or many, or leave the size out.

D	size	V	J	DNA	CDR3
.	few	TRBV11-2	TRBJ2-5	TGTGCCAGCAGCGCCTACAGGGTCGAGACCCAGTACTTC	CASSAYRVETQYF
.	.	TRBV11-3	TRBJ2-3	TGTGCCAGCAGCCTAGGAGCGGAAGTTACGCAGTATTTT	CASSLGAEVTQYF
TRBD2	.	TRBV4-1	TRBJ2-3	TGCGCCAGCAGCCAAGATCGGTCGGCGGGACTAGCGGGAGATACGCAGTATTTT	CASSQDRSAGLAGDTQYF
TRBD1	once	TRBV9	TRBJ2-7	TGTGCCAGCAGCGAGGGGACAGTTAGCTCCTACGAGCAGTACTTC	CASSEGTVSSYEQYF
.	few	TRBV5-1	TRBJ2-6	TGCGCCAGCAGCCCGGGGGGGGCCAACGTCCTGACTTTC	CASSPGGANVLTF
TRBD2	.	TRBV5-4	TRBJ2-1	TGTGCCAGCGCAAGGGGAGGGGAAGTGGGGTACAATGAGCAGTTCTTC	CASARGGEVGYNEQFF
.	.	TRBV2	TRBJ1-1	TGTGCCAGCAGTGAAGCCTATCAGGGATATCCCACTGAAGCTTTCTTT	CASSEAYQGYPTEAFF
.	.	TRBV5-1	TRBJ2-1	TGCGCCAGCAGCTTGGAATGGGAGAATGAGCAGTTCTTC	CASSLEWENEQFF
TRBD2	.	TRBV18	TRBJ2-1	TGTGCCAGCTCACCAGGAGACGGGAGGGTCAGCGAGCAGTTCTTC	CASSPGDGRVSEQFF
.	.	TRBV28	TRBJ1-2	TGTGCCAGCAGTGGCCTTGACTATGGCTACACCTTC	CASSGLDYGYTF
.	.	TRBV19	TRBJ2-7	TGTGCCAGTAGTACTAACAGAGGGTTGCTCTACGAGCAGTACTTC	CASSTNRGLLYEQYF
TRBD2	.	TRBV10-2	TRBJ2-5	TGCGCCAGCAGTTATCCTAGCGGCCAAGAGACCCAGTACTTC	CASSYPSGQETQYF
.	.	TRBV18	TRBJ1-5	TGTGCCAGCTCACCTCGGGGGGATCAGCCCCAGCATTTT	CASSPRGDQPQHF
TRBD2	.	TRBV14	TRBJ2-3	TGTGCCAGCAGCCGCCCAGTCGGCGGGGGGGCAGCAGATACGCAGTATTTT	CASSRPVGGGAADTQYF
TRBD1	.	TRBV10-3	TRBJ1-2	TGTGCCATCAACCTCGGGGGGACAGGGGGCGGCTACACCTTC	CAINLGGTGGGYTF
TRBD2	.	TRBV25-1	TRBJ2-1	TGTGCCAGCAGTGAATCAGGGAGGGTCAATGAGCAGTTCTTC	CASSESGRVNEQFF
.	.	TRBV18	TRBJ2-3	TGTGCCAGCTCACCACTGAGTCGCACAGATACGCAGTATTTT	CASSPLSRTDTQYF
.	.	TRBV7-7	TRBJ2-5	TGTGCCAGCAGTAACCTAGGACAGTTCGCGGAGACCCAGTACTTC	CASSNLGQFAETQYF
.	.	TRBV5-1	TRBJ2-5	TGCGCCAGCAGCTTGATCGCTGGGAGGGAGACCCAGTACTTC	CASSLIAGRETQYF
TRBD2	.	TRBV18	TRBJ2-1	TGTGCCAGCTCACTAGCTAGCGGGGGCTACAATGAGCAGTTCTTC	CASSLASGGYNEQFF
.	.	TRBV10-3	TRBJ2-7	TGTGCCATCAGTGGTCCAGGGCCCTACGAGCAGTACTTC	CAISGPGPYEQYF
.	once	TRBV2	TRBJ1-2	TGTGCCAGCAGCACAGGGCTCTATGGCTACACCTTC	CASSTGLYGYTF
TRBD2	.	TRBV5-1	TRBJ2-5	TGCGCCAGCAGCTTTGGGACCAGCGGGGAGTACCAAGAGACCCAGTACTTC	CASSFGTSGEYQETQYF
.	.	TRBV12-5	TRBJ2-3	TGTGCTAGTGGTTTGGTCCCGACTAGCACAGATACGCAGTATTTT	CASGLVPTSTDTQYF
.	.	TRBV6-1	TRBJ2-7	TGTGCCAGCAGTGAGGGCAGAACCTACGAGCAGTACTTC	CASSEGRTYEQYF
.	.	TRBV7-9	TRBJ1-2	TGTGCCAGCAGCTTGGAACAGGCGGTCTATGGCTACACCTTC	CASSLEQAVYGYTF
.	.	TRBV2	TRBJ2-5	TGTGCCAGCGTTGACTACCAAGAGACCCAGTACTTC	CASVDYQETQYF
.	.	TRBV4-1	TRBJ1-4	TGCGCCAGCAGCCAGACAGGAGCTTTTAATGAAAAACTGTTTTTT	CASSQTGAFNEKLFF
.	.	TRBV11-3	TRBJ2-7	TGTGCCAGCAGCTTCGAGAACGAGCAGTACTTC	CASSFENEQYF
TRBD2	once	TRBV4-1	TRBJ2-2	TGCGCCAGCAGCCAAGGAGTAACGGGAGGCTCCGGGGAGCTGTTTTTT	CASSQGVTGGSGELFF
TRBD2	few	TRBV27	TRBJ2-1	TGTGCCAGCAGGTGGGGGGGGGATGAGCAGTTCTTC	CASRWGGDEQFF
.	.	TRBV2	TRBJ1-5	TGTGCCAGCAGTGAAGCGGGAGCTAATCAGCCCCAGCATTTT	CASSEAGANQPQHF
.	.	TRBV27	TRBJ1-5	TGTGCCAGCAGAGACCTCGGAGGAAAGTATCAGCCCCAGCATTTT	CASRDLGGKYQPQHF
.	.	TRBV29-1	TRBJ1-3	TGCAGCGTCCAGAGAGGTTCTGGAAACACCATATATTTT	CSVQRGSGNTIYF
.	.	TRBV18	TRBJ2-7	TGTGCCAGCTCACCACCGGGGCCCACCTACGAGCAGTACTTC	CASSPPGPTYEQYF
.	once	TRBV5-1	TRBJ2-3	TGCGCCAGCAGCTTGTCCAGGGGTACAGATACGCAGTATTTT	CASSLSRGTDTQYF